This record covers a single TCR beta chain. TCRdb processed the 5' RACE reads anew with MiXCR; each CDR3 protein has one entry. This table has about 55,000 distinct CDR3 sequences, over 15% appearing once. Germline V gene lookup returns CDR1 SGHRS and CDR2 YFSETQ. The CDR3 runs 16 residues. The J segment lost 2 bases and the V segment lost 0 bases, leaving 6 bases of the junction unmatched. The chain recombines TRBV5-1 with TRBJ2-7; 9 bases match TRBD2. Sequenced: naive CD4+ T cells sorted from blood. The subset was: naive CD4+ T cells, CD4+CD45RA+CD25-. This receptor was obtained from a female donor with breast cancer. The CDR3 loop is CASSLAYSGSTYEQYF. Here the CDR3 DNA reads TGCGCCAGCAGCTTGGCCTATAGCGGGAGCACCTACGAGCAGTACTTC.